Listed here are 15 T cell receptor beta chains from one sample, sequenced in a study of tumor and adjacent non-tumor tissue in lung cancer. RNA was extracted from bulk tissue without any cell sorting. More than 3 cm separated this lung sample from the edge of the tumor. The library came from three nested PCR rounds adapted from ARM-PCR protocols. TCRdb recomputed calls from the multiplex PCR reads with MiXCR, one row per CDR3 protein. The sample consists of around 99,000 distinct CDR3 sequences, 62% of them appearing once. Sequenced material: distant non-tumor lung tissue. The origin of the receptors is a man aged 55 to 70 with non-small cell lung cancer.

This clonotype has a count of ten or more. V usage is TRBV6-5 and J usage is TRBJ1-6; D is undetermined. The V gene lost 8 bases and the J gene lost 11 bases, with 13 bases spanning the gap. Germline values: CDR1 MNHEY, CDR2 SVGAGI. The CDR3 is 12 amino acids. As DNA, the CDR3 is TGTGCCAGCCCTTACCCACCTGCACCCCTCCACTTT. Amino acids: CASPYPPAPLHF.

This clonotype was counted a few times. Possible read error: a much larger clone is one base away. This sequence joins TRBV7-8 and TRBJ2-3, with a possible D match to TRBD1 (5 bases). The CDR3 consists of 16 residues. Germline V gene lookup returns CDR1 SGHVS and CDR2 FQNEAQ. V lost 4 bases and J lost 2, with 16 bases in between. CDR3 sequence reads: CASSSRMTANTDTQYF. CDR3 DNA: TGTGCCAGCAGCTCCCGGATGACAGCGAACACAGATACGCAGTATTTT.

This chain uses TRBV6-1 with TRBJ2-5, with D perhaps TRBD1 (5 bases). V lost 3 bases, J lost 5 bases, and 13 bases lay in between. This CDR3 spans 14 amino acids. Germline V gives CDR1 MNHNS, CDR2 SASEGT. CDR3 nucleotides: TGTGCCAGCAGTGAGGGGCCTGGAGCGGAGACCCAGTACTTC. Translated: CASSEGPGAETQYF.

On this clonotype itself: An end of the junction differs from the germline gene, which may be a read error. The J gene is TRBJ1-1, the V gene TRBV11-1, with D hard to call. Germline CDR1 SGHAT, CDR2 FQDESV (reference sequence). The CDR3 contains 14 residues. The CDR3 protein is CASSLSAGETETFF. CDR3 nucleotide sequence: TGTGCTAGCAGCTTATCGGCGGGCGAGACTGAAACTTTCTTC.

This clonotype was recorded once. The CDR3 DNA reads as TGTGCCAGCACTGGACATGGAAGGGCTCAGCCCCAGCATTTT. Translated, it gives CASTGHGRAQPQHF. The chain links TRBV12-3 or TRBV12-4 to TRBJ1-5; D might be TRBD1 (5 bases). CDR3 length: 14 residues. V gave up 7 bases and J gave up 6 bases, with 16 bases separating them.

This chain connects TRBV6-4 to TRBJ2-2; D possibly corresponds to TRBD2 (5 bases). Germline-derived CDR1 and CDR2 are MRHNA and SNTAGT. The CDR3 is 13 amino acids. With 2 bases removed from V and 4 bases from J, the gap between germline ends came to 5 bases. The CDR3: CASSDTSTGELFF. Written as DNA, the CDR3 is TGTGCCAGCAGTGACACTAGCACCGGGGAGCTGTTTTTT.

Comments on this clonotype: Because the CDR3 is missing its conserved closing phenylalanine or tryptophan, this is likely a read error. J is TRBJ2-6 and V is TRBV12-3 or TRBV12-4; a weak D match, TRBD2 (5 bases). This CDR3 spans 17 amino acids. Deletions cut 3 bases from V and 4 bases from J, with 16 bases between. The CDR3 loop is CASSLGEALAGANVLTL. For the CDR3, the DNA is TGTGCCAGCAGTTTGGGAGAGGCACTGGCAGGGGCCAACGTCCTGACTTTA.

A remark on this clonotype: This CDR3 fails to terminate in the conserved phenylalanine or tryptophan, so it likely reflects a read error. The chain is built from TRBV20-1 and TRBJ2-2; D tentatively fits TRBD1 or TRBD2 (5 bases each). Germline CDR1 reads DFQATT; CDR2 reads SNEGSKA (reference sequence). The CDR3 sequence is 14 residues long. The CDR3 DNA reads TGCAGTGCCACCGGGACCAGGAACGCCGGGGAGCTGTTTATT. Amino acids: CSATGTRNAGELFI.

Regarding this clonotype: The junction departs from germline at one end; a sequencing error may be responsible. The chain carries TRBV4-2 and TRBJ2-7, with D perhaps given as TRBD1 or TRBD2 (6 bases each). Germline V lookup: CDR1 LGHNA, CDR2 YNFKEQ. The CDR3 has 14 amino acids. The CDR3 DNA reads TGTGCCGGCAGCCGGGGGCTAGCCGGTTACGAGCAGTACTTC. Amino acids: CAGSRGLAGYEQYF.

The V and J genes are TRBV6-5 and TRBJ2-5; D might be TRBD2 (5 bases). This CDR3 is 16 amino acids long. Trimming left V 10 bases short and J 1 base short, with 22 bases between. Germline CDR1 and CDR2: MNHEY and SVGAGI. DNA of the CDR3: TGTGCCATCAATTCCCCTCGGGATCCTTCCCAAGAGACCCAGTACTTC. It codes for CAINSPRDPSQETQYF.

The rearrangement joins TRBV20-1 to TRBJ2-1; D remains ambiguous. The length of the CDR3 is 14 residues. Trimming stripped 4 bases from V and 6 bases from J, with 16 bases between. Germline V CDR1 and CDR2: DFQATT, SNEGSKA (reference sequence). The CDR3 spells CSAITGLKSNEQFF. DNA for the CDR3: TGCAGTGCTATAACGGGTTTAAAAAGCAATGAGCAGTTCTTC.

As to this clonotype: This clone may be a read error of a much larger clone one base away. V and J are TRBV7-3 and TRBJ2-6; D possibly uses TRBD1 or TRBD2 (6 bases each). Germline CDR1 is SGHTA and CDR2 is FQGTGA. CDR3 length: 17 amino acids. The CDR3 spells CASSLIGGISGTNVLTF. The CDR3, as DNA: TGTGCCAGCAGCTTAATCGGGGGCATCTCTGGGACCAACGTCCTGACTTTC.

About this clonotype: A much bigger clone sits one base away, suggesting this may be a read error. Since no conserved phenylalanine or tryptophan closes the CDR3, a read error is the likely cause. The chain joins TRBV5-6 to TRBJ2-7, with TRBD1 matching over 8 bases. Germline CDR1 is SGHDT and CDR2 is YYEEEE. The CDR3 totals 14 residues. Trimming cost V 1 base and J 3 bases; bases outside gene matches: 3. This CDR3 reads CASSLTGGRYEQYL. The CDR3 DNA follows: TGTGCCAGCAGCTTGACAGGGGGTCGCTACGAGCAGTACCTC.

The V and J genes are TRBV29-1 and TRBJ1-2; possible D gene TRBD1, 6 bases. From germline, CDR1 is SQVTM and CDR2 ANQGSEA. Between the trimmed V and J ends, which lost 4 bases and 11 bases, there was a span of 17 bases. The length of the CDR3 is 12 residues. The CDR3 loop is CSVGRGGYAYTF. The CDR3 nucleotides read TGCAGCGTTGGCAGGGGAGGATATGCTTACACCTTC. The full variable domain, completed using reference TRBV29-1 and TRBJ1-2, is SAVISQKPSRDICQRGTSLTIQCQVDSQVTMMFWYRQQPGQSLTLIATANQGSEATYESGFVIDKFPISRPNLTFSTLTVSNMSPEDSSIYLCSVGRGGYAYTFGSGTRLTVV.

This clonotype appeared a few times. The germline gene is not matched at one end of the junction; a read error may be the cause. The chain employs TRBV6-5 and TRBJ1-2, with D uncertain. Germline lookup yields CDR1 MNHEY and CDR2 SVGAGI. This CDR3 spans 13 amino acids. The CDR3 loop is CVSSPDGPGGYTF. DNA for the CDR3: TGTGTCAGCAGTCCCGACGGGCCTGGTGGTTACACCTTC.